This T cell receptor beta chain was recovered during a study of OX40 agonist ivuxolimab in advanced cancers. At the level of the whole study: Ivuxolimab was an agonistic, fully human IgG2 monoclonal antibody directed against OX40 (CD134), a costimulatory receptor. Intravenous ivuxolimab was administered to patients every 2 weeks at six dose levels: 0.01, 0.1, 0.3, 1.5, 3 and 10 mg/kg. Of the approximately 53 patients in dose escalation, some 19 had hepatocellular carcinoma, some 15 had melanoma, 9 had renal cell carcinoma and 9 had head and neck cancer. The dose-escalation cohort was roughly 83% male with a mean age of about 60 years, ranging from roughly 23 to 79. Patients were allowed to have had prior anti-PD-1, anti-PD-L1 or anti-CTLA-4 therapy, and 40% of the dose-escalation patients had previously received checkpoint inhibitors. Partial responses occurred in three dose-escalation patients: two with cutaneous melanoma and one with hepatocellular carcinoma. Peripheral TCRbeta sequencing was intended to test whether TCR sequence diversity was altered and clonal T-cell expansion was caused by ivuxolimab. The paper covers the monotherapy dose-escalation part of the phase I ivuxolimab trial, which included N ≈ 50 patients. On the study overall, not on this receptor specifically: Low levels of normalized T-cell clonal expansion were also shown by some nonresponding patients. In partial responders in the 0.1-3.0 mg/kg groups, normalized peripheral clonal expansion was found to be among the lowest, especially among CD8+ T cells. The antigen specificity of the peripheral T cells that underwent clonal expansion was not determined. After ivuxolimab, more expanded clones were found on average in CD8+ T cells than in CD4+ T cells. At doses of 0.1 to 3.0 mg/kg, clonal expansion of both CD4+ and CD8+ T cells in blood was seen between baseline and week 6.

Comments on this clone: No cognate antigen has been identified for it. Qualities for individual bases were not recorded, and no much larger clone is one base off.

Genomic DNA was isolated from the sorted cells so that the TCRbeta CDR3 region could be sequenced. The immunoSEQ Assay was used for sequencing of TCRbeta CDR3 regions. TCRdb's version of the immuneACCESS table is confined to in-frame rearrangements and falls short of the full clone set. An unresolved V gene accounts for under half of the shortfall where checked; the remainder is of unknown origin. The sample table lists 50,000 to 65,000 clones, approximately 89% of them with a count of one. Together, the top ten hold about 3% of the sample. The trial excluded patients who had a history of autoimmune disease or who were on systemic immunosuppression. Peripheral blood for TCR sequencing was collected from all dose cohorts at baseline, on cycle 4 day 1, and on cycle 7 day 1. Samples were obtained from an open-label, multicenter, first-in-human phase I dose-escalation trial of ivuxolimab. The trial enrolled adults with locally advanced or metastatic head and neck squamous cell, hepatocellular, melanoma or renal cell carcinoma. Before TCR sequencing, CD4+ T cells and CD8+ T cells from peripheral blood were sorted into separate populations.

From cysteine to phenylalanine, the CDR3 is 11 amino acids long. The CDR3 DNA has 33 bases and is translated from base 1. From a lookup of the germline V gene (reference sequence), CDR1 and CDR2 are LNHDA and SQIVND. V loses 10 bases of germline sequence and J loses 6 bases, and the interval between the two ends is 9 bases. This sequence was found in an adult with an advanced solid tumor such as melanoma, head and neck, liver or kidney cancer. The chain uses TRBV19 and TRBJ2-2; the D gene could be either TRBD1 or TRBD2, each agreeing at 5 bases. The sample in question was CD4+ or CD8+ T cells sorted from blood, obtained in a trial of the OX40 agonist ivuxolimab. CDR3 loop: CATRGAGELFF. The bases are TGTGCCACCCGGGGCGCCGGGGAGCTGTTTTTT.